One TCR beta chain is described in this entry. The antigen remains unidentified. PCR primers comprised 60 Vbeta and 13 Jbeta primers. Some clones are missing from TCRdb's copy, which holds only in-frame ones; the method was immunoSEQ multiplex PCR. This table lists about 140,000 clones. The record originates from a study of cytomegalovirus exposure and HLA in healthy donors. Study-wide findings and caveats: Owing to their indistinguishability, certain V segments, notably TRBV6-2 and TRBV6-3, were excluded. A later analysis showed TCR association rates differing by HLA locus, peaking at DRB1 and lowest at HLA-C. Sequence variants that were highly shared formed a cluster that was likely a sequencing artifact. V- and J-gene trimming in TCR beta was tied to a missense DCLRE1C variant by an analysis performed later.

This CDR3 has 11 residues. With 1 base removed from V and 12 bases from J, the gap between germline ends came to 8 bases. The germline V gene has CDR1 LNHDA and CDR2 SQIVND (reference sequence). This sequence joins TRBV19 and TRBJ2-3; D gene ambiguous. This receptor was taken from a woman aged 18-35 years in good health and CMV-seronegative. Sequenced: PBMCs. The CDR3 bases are TGTGCCAGTAGTATAGGTATTTTCCAGTATTTT. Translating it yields CASSIGIFQYF. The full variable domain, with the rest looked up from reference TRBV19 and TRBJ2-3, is DGGITQSPKYLFRKEGQNVTLSCEQNLNHDAMYWYRQDPGQGLRLIYYSQIVNDFQKGDIAEGYSVSREKKESFPLTVTSAQKNPTAFYLCASSIGIFQYFGPGTRLTVL.